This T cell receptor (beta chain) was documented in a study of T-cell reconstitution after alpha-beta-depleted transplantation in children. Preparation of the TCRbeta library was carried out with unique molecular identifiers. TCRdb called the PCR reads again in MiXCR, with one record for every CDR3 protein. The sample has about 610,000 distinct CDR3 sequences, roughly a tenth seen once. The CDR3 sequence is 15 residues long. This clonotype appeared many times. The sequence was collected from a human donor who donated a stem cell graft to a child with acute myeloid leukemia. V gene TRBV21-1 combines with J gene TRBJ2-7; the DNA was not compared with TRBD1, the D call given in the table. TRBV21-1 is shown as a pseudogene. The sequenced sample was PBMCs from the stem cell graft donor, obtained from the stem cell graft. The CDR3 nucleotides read TGTGCCAGCAGCAGGGCGACAGGCGCGTTGTACGAGCAGTACTTC. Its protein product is CASSRATGALYEQYF.